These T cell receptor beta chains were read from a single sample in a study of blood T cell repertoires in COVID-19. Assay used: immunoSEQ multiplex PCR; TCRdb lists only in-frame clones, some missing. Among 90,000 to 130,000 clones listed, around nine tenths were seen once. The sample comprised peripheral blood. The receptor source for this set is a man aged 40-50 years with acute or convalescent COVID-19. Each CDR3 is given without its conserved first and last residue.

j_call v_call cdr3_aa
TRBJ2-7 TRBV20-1 SAGGAMQY
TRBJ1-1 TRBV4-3 ASSQDLATRLAF
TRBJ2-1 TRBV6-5 ASSRQGPDNEQF
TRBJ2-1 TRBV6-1 ASSATKFGTSHNEQF
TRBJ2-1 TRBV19 ASRGGALENEQF
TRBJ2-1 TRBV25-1 ASSEYGVTSSHEQF
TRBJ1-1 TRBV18 ASSPGQGLGFHTEAF
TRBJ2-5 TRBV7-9 ASSSLDRRETQY
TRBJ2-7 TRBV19 ASSMGNSYEQY
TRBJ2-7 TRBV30 AWSGRTKYEQY
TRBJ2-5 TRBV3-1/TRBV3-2 ASSQNPTGQETQY
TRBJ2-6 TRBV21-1 ASSKAVASGANVLT
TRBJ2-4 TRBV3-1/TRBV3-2 ASSQGTGEAKNIQY
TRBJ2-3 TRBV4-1 ASSQGLGRRTDTQY
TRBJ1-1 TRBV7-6 ASSRDRGNMNTEAF
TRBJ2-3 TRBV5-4 ASSRDSTDTQY
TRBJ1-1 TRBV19 ASSTQGMNTEAF
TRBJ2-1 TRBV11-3 ASSLFGGRGEQF
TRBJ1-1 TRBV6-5 ASRFTGNTEAF
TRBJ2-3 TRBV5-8 ASSSRLDPDTQY
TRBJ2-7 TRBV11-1 ASSPMARRGSEQY
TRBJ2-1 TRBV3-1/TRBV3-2 ASSPLAGARDEQF
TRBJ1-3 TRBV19 ASSSTVDSGNTIY
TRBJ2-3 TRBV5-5 ASSKTPGGPTDTQY